These T cell receptor beta chains were read from a single sample in a study of Graves' ophthalmopathy and Graves' hyperthyroidism. Using its own MiXCR run on the multiplex PCR reads, TCRdb lists one record per CDR3 protein. The sample carries some 750,000 distinct CDR3 sequences, 40% recorded once. Sequenced input: peripheral blood. The receptor source for this set is an adult man with Graves' ophthalmopathy. CDR3s include the opening cysteine and the closing phenylalanine or tryptophan. The D gene is left open where the match is weak. Expanded clones get a size class; other rows say once, few or many, or leave the size out.

J gene,CDR3 length,D gene,clone size,V gene,CDR3 DNA,CDR3 protein
TRBJ1-1,16,NA,NA,TRBV6-2/TRBV6-3,TGTGCCAGCAGTTACTCGGGCAGGGGTTTGACCACTGAAGCTTTCTTT,CASSYSGRGLTTEAFF
TRBJ2-3,15,NA,few,TRBV19,TGTGCCAGTAGTATGAATGCGGGGAGCACAGATACGCAGTATTTT,CASSMNAGSTDTQYF
TRBJ2-5,15,TRBD1,NA,TRBV14,TGTGCCAGCAGTTACTCCGGGACAGGGCAAGAGACCCAGTACTTC,CASSYSGTGQETQYF
TRBJ2-5,14,TRBD1,NA,TRBV20-1,TGCAGTGCGAATCACAGGGGGTCAGGGCAGCCCCAGTACTTC,CSANHRGSGQPQYF
TRBJ2-2,12,NA,many,TRBV29-1,TGCAGCGTTTTAGGCGAAACCGGGGAGCTGTTTTTT,CSVLGETGELFF
TRBJ1-2,13,NA,many,TRBV7-9,TGTGCCAGCAGCTTAGTAGATAGCTATGGCTACACCTTC,CASSLVDSYGYTF
TRBJ2-6,19,TRBD2,few,TRBV7-9,TGTGCCAGCAGCCCCCCGGGGACTAGCGGGAGAGCAGGGGCCAACGTCCTGACTTTC,CASSPPGTSGRAGANVLTF
TRBJ1-1,15,NA,NA,TRBV4-3,TGCGCCAGCAGCCAAGTTCTGGCAGGGTGGGCTGAAGCTTTCTTT,CASSQVLAGWAEAFF
TRBJ2-5,13,NA,few,TRBV2,TGTGCCAGCAGTGAATGGGATGAAGAGACCCAGTACTTC,CASSEWDEETQYF
TRBJ2-7,13,NA,many,TRBV20-1,TGCAGTGTTACGGGGAGCCTTCCTTACGAGCAGTACTTC,CSVTGSLPYEQYF
TRBJ2-7,14,TRBD2,few,TRBV20-1,TGCAGTGCTAGCCCGGGGACTAGTGCGTACGAGCAGTACTTC,CSASPGTSAYEQYF
TRBJ2-7,15,NA,NA,TRBV2,TGTGCCAGCAGTCGAGGGGAGTTTGCATCCTACGAGCAGTACTTC,CASSRGEFASYEQYF
TRBJ1-3,11,NA,NA,TRBV7-2,TGTGCCAGCAGCTTATGGAACACCATATATTTT,CASSLWNTIYF
TRBJ2-7,13,NA,many,TRBV29-1,TGCAGCGCGGCGCAGGTTCAACCATACGAGCAGTACTTC,CSAAQVQPYEQYF
TRBJ2-5,15,NA,NA,TRBV9,TGTGCCAGCAGCACCTGGACGGGGGATCAAGAGACCCAGTACTTC,CASSTWTGDQETQYF
TRBJ2-5,15,NA,few,TRBV4-1,TGCGCCAGCAGCCAAGGTGAAGCGAGACAAGAGACCCAGTACTTC,CASSQGEARQETQYF
TRBJ2-2,13,NA,NA,TRBV19,TGTGCCAGTAGTGTGGCACAGACCGGGGAGCTGTTTTTT,CASSVAQTGELFF
TRBJ1-4,14,NA,many,TRBV12-3/TRBV12-4,TGTGCCAGCAGTACCGACACCTGGAGTGAAAAACTGTTTTTT,CASSTDTWSEKLFF
TRBJ2-2,14,NA,many,TRBV2,TGTGCCAGCAGTGTAACAGGGCGGACCGGGGAGCTGTTTTTT,CASSVTGRTGELFF
TRBJ2-6,15,NA,few,TRBV14,TGTGCCAGCAGCCAACGAAGCTCTGGGGCCAACGTCCTGACTTTC,CASSQRSSGANVLTF
TRBJ1-6,14,NA,NA,TRBV9,TGTGCCAGCAGTACGGGACCCCTCGGATCACCCCTCCACTTT,CASSTGPLGSPLHF
TRBJ1-2,14,NA,many,TRBV20-1,TGCAGTGCTAAGTCGGGAGGCGGTAACTATGGCTACACCTTC,CSAKSGGGNYGYTF
TRBJ2-7,18,TRBD2,NA,TRBV11-1,TGTGCCAGCAGCCCGGGACTAGCGGGGGGTCTTCTCTCCTACGAGCAGTGCTTC,CASSPGLAGGLLSYEQCF
TRBJ2-7,12,NA,many,TRBV29-1,TGCAGCGTTGCTACAGTTTCGTACGAGCAGTACTTC,CSVATVSYEQYF
TRBJ1-1,16,TRBD1,NA,TRBV28,TGTGCCAGCAGTTTACCGACAGGGAGGGGGAACACTGAAGCTTTCTTT,CASSLPTGRGNTEAFF
TRBJ1-1,15,NA,many,TRBV19,TGTGCCAGTAGTATGGGGGATAGGAGATACACTGAAGCTTTCTTT,CASSMGDRRYTEAFF
TRBJ1-2,15,NA,NA,TRBV19,TGTGCCAGTAGTATAGATGAGAGGCAGTACTATGGCTACACCTTC,CASSIDERQYYGYTF
TRBJ2-7,14,NA,NA,TRBV11-2,TGTGCCAACAGCTTATCTAGAAACTCATACGAGCAGTACTTC,CANSLSRNSYEQYF
TRBJ2-1,14,TRBD2,NA,TRBV7-2,TGTGCCAGCAGCTTGACTAGCGGGATCGATGAGCAGTTCTTC,CASSLTSGIDEQFF
TRBJ2-7,15,NA,many,TRBV7-9,TGTGCCAGCAGCTTTCCTGACTCGGCAAACCACGAGCAGTACTTC,CASSFPDSANHEQYF
TRBJ2-5,15,NA,NA,TRBV7-9,TGCGCCAGCAGCTTGGCGCAGGCATGGGGAGAGACCCAGTACTTC,CASSLAQAWGETQYF
TRBJ2-5,12,TRBD2,NA,TRBV20-1,TGCAGTGCTCGCAGGGCGGGAGAGGCCCAGTACTTC,CSARRAGEAQYF
TRBJ2-7,15,TRBD2,NA,TRBV7-2,TGTGCCAGCAGCCCTTTAGCGGGAGGGGCCTACGAGCAGTACTTC,CASSPLAGGAYEQYF
TRBJ2-7,15,TRBD1,many,TRBV29-1,TGCAGCGTTCGGACAGGGGGCGTTGGGTCCTACGAGCAGTACTTC,CSVRTGGVGSYEQYF
TRBJ1-5,16,NA,few,TRBV24-1,TGTGCCAGCAGTTACCTCCGTGGACCTAGCAATCAGCCCCAGCATTTT,CASSYLRGPSNQPQHF
TRBJ2-7,15,NA,many,TRBV5-6,TGTGCCAGCAGCCCTCCCGGCGCGGCAAGCTACGAGCAGTACTTC,CASSPPGAASYEQYF
TRBJ2-5,15,NA,few,TRBV12-3/TRBV12-4,TGTGCCAGCAGAATCGGGCGGGGAGGTCGGGAGACCCAGTACTTC,CASRIGRGGRETQYF
TRBJ2-7,13,NA,NA,TRBV29-1,TGCAGCGTTGAAAAACAGGGAACCAATGAGCAGTACTTC,CSVEKQGTNEQYF
TRBJ2-2,14,NA,NA,TRBV29-1,TGCAGCGTTGAACCGCAGGGTAACACCGGGGAGCTGTTTTTT,CSVEPQGNTGELFF
TRBJ1-1,16,NA,NA,TRBV5-1,TGCGCCAGCAGCCCGGGCCAGCCGTCATGGAACACTGAAGCTTTCTTT,CASSPGQPSWNTEAFF
TRBJ2-2,17,NA,few,TRBV10-3,TGTGCCATCAGTGAACCCCCGCCGAGAAGTAACACCGGGGAGCTGTTTTTT,CAISEPPPRSNTGELFF
TRBJ1-6,16,TRBD1,NA,TRBV2,TGTGCCAGCAGTGTTAACCCAGGGGGCAGTAATTCACCCCTCCACTTT,CASSVNPGGSNSPLHF